This T cell receptor beta chain came from a study of shared T cell receptors in the human thymus. This table comes from immunoSEQ multiplex PCR, and its TCRdb copy is limited to in-frame clones, with some not included. The sample records about 380,000 clones, 95% being singletons. The CDR3 is 16 amino acids. The material sequenced was thymocytes. The origin of this receptor is a human donor. The V gene is TRBV7-5, the J gene TRBJ2-7; the tabulated D call, TRBD1, remains unverified against the DNA. TRBV7-5 is a recognized pseudogene. CDR3: CARSSGRHPLRWEQYF. For the CDR3, the DNA is TGTGCCAGAAGCTCCGGAAGACACCCACTTAGGTGGGAGCAGTACTTC.